This T cell receptor (beta chain) was documented in a study of regulatory T cells in long-lasting Graves disease. Documented time point: newly diagnosed GD, antithyroid drugs for less than 3 months. RNA isolated from PBMCs was used to make the TCR library. Patients met American Thyroid Association criteria for Graves' disease. Germline V gene lookup returns CDR1 MNHEY and CDR2 SMNVEV (reference sequence). With 4 bases clipped from V and 9 bases from J, the junction kept 6 bases outside the gene matches. The CDR3 totals 13 residues. This clonotype has a count of ten or more. CDR3-region Arm-PCR and iRepertoire HTBI primers produced the TCR beta libraries. MiXCR was run by TCRdb on the multiplex PCR reads, yielding one entry per CDR3 protein. This table holds 400,000 to 500,000 distinct CDR3 sequences, 16% found once. The sample also formed part of further work on T cells in Graves' hyperthyroidism and ophthalmopathy. This second study notes: Exclusion criteria comprised uncontrolled infection, other autoimmune disease, pregnancy or lactation. When the TCR CDR3 underwent first-round RT-PCR, the HTBI primer set was used.

The clonotype originates from a woman between 18 and 29 years old with Graves disease. The gene calls are TRBV27 and TRBJ2-1; 7 bases agree with TRBD2. The source material was peripheral blood mononuclear cells (PBMCs), sampled at new diagnosis, from a patient treated with antithyroid drugs. The CDR3 reads CASSWDYGIEQFF. The CDR3 DNA follows: TGTGCCAGCAGTTGGGACTACGGGATTGAGCAGTTCTTC.